The rows below give T cell receptor beta chains drawn from one sample of a study of cytomegalovirus exposure and HLA in healthy donors. Repertoires were generated with immunoSEQ multiplex PCR, while TCRdb's copy carries only in-frame clones and drops some. The sample lists about 160,000 clones, approximately 96% occurring once. The sequencing sample was made of PBMCs. The receptors were gathered from a woman aged 18-29 years in good health and CMV-seronegative. CDR3s include the opening cysteine and the closing phenylalanine or tryptophan. The D gene is left open where the match is weak. For some rows the clone size is stated as once, few or many, or as a class when expanded; others skip it.

d_call j_call clone_size v_call cdr3_aa cdr3_nt
TRBD2 TRBJ2-5 - TRBV10-3 CATQSREDIGTQYF TGTGCCACCCAAAGCCGGGAGGACATCGGGACCCAGTACTTC
- TRBJ2-3 - TRBV7-3 CASSRGYGGRTDTQYF TGTGCCAGCAGCCGGGGCTACGGGGGACGCACAGATACGCAGTATTTT
- TRBJ1-6 - TRBV7-9 CASTERGRGNSPLHF TGTGCCAGCACCGAGCGGGGCAGGGGTAATTCACCCCTCCACTTT
- TRBJ1-1 - TRBV6-1 CASSTQGNTEAFF TGTGCCAGCAGCACACAGGGCAACACTGAAGCTTTCTTT
TRBD1 TRBJ2-1 - TRBV9 CASSAGRQGVRYNEQFF TGTGCCAGCAGCGCAGGGAGACAGGGGGTGAGATACAATGAGCAGTTCTTC
TRBD1 TRBJ1-6 - TRBV18 CASSPGQGAQSLHF TGTGCCAGCTCACCCGGACAGGGGGCACAGTCCCTCCACTTT
- TRBJ2-7 - TRBV27 CASRPAGAGPYEQYF TGTGCCAGCAGACCCGCGGGGGCCGGACCCTACGAGCAGTACTTC
TRBD2 TRBJ2-4 - TRBV2 CASSGLAGEAKNIQYF TGTGCCAGCAGTGGATTAGCGGGTGAGGCCAAAAACATTCAGTACTTC
- TRBJ1-2 few TRBV7-6 CASSLGSGGLDGYTF TGTGCCAGCAGCTTAGGGTCCGGGGGGCTTGATGGCTACACCTTC
- TRBJ1-2 - TRBV30 CAWSPRDYGYTF TGTGCCTGGAGTCCGAGGGACTATGGCTACACCTTC
- TRBJ1-1 few TRBV6-5 CASRAPNTEAFF TGTGCCAGCAGGGCACCCAACACTGAAGCTTTCTTT
TRBD1 TRBJ1-1 - TRBV9 CASSRDRGSTEAFF TGTGCCAGCAGCCGAGACAGGGGAAGCACTGAAGCTTTCTTT
- TRBJ2-2 - TRBV4-3 CASSQQGAGELFF TGCGCCAGCAGCCAACAGGGCGCCGGGGAGCTGTTTTTT
TRBD1 TRBJ2-7 - TRBV27 CASSPGQGYEQYF TGTGCCAGCAGTCCTGGACAGGGCTACGAGCAGTACTTC
- TRBJ1-5 - TRBV6-1 CASTGQLSNQPQHF TGTGCCAGCACCGGACAGCTTAGCAATCAGCCCCAGCATTTT
- TRBJ2-3 - TRBV19 CASSKSGDTQYF TGTGCCAGTAGTAAGTCAGGTGATACGCAGTATTTT
TRBD1 TRBJ1-1 - TRBV12-5 CASRKNRGVDTEAFF TGTGCTAGCAGGAAAAACAGGGGCGTAGACACTGAAGCTTTCTTT
- TRBJ2-3 - TRBV20-1 CSVSLSDTQYF TGCAGTGTCTCTTTGTCAGATACGCAGTATTTT
TRBD1 TRBJ1-2 once TRBV18 CASSPFRPGQGPNYGYTF TGTGCCAGCTCACCTTTTCGACCGGGACAGGGTCCCAACTATGGCTACACCTTC
- TRBJ1-5 few TRBV6-5 CASSGAWPQHF TGTGCCAGCAGTGGAGCTTGGCCCCAGCATTTT
- TRBJ2-7 - TRBV4-3 CVSSQTTGSEQYF TGCGTCAGCAGCCAAACTACAGGGTCCGAGCAGTACTTC
- TRBJ2-5 - TRBV19 CASSISGQETQYF TGTGCCAGTAGTATTAGCGGCCAAGAGACCCAGTACTTC
TRBD2 TRBJ2-7 - TRBV7-2 CASSLALAGGPREQYF TGTGCCAGCAGCTTAGCGCTAGCGGGGGGGCCGCGCGAGCAGTACTTC
- TRBJ1-1 - TRBV15 CATSSGVNTEAFF TGTGCCACCAGCAGCGGGGTAAACACTGAAGCTTTCTTT
TRBD1 TRBJ2-3 - TRBV5-1 CASSQRARVGTGPDTQYF TGCGCCAGCAGCCAACGGGCTAGAGTTGGGACAGGCCCAGATACGCAGTATTTT
- TRBJ2-3 once TRBV9 CASSGDRGASTDTQYF TGTGCCAGCAGCGGGGATCGGGGAGCTAGCACAGATACGCAGTATTTT
TRBD1 TRBJ1-6 - TRBV4-3 CASSQVSQGTSPLHF TGCGCCAGCAGCCAAGTCTCACAGGGGACTTCACCCCTCCACTTT
TRBD1 TRBJ1-6 - TRBV7-9 CASTPRTGTLSDHSPLHF TGTGCCAGCACCCCTCGGACAGGGACCCTCTCCGACCACTCACCCCTCCACTTT
- TRBJ1-2 - TRBV14 CASSQDIGESPYDYTF TGTGCCAGCAGCCAAGACATCGGTGAATCCCCCTATGACTACACCTTC
TRBD1 TRBJ2-5 - TRBV2 CASSVLGQGGETQYF TGTGCCAGCAGTGTCCTCGGACAGGGGGGTGAGACCCAGTACTTC
TRBD1 TRBJ2-1 - TRBV5-1 CASSTRTGPVEQFF TGCGCCAGCAGCACGAGGACAGGCCCCGTTGAGCAGTTCTTC
TRBD1 TRBJ2-5 - TRBV7-9 CASSLPRTGGASLSETQYF TGTGCCAGCAGCTTACCCCGGACAGGGGGCGCGAGTTTATCTGAGACCCAGTACTTC
- TRBJ1-1 - TRBV6-1 CASSETANTEAFF TGTGCCAGCAGTGAGACAGCCAACACTGAAGCTTTCTTT
TRBD2 TRBJ2-5 - TRBV19 CASSLLAGEQETQYF TGTGCCAGTAGCCTACTAGCGGGGGAGCAAGAGACCCAGTACTTC
- TRBJ1-2 - TRBV27 CASSLLGARDKGYTF TGTGCCAGCAGTTTACTAGGGGCGCGAGATAAGGGCTACACCTTC
- TRBJ2-5 - TRBV7-2 CASRPLGLEETQYF TGTGCCAGCAGACCCCTTGGACTTGAAGAGACCCAGTACTTC
- TRBJ1-2 - TRBV6-5 CASSSARQEKNYGYTF TGTGCCAGCAGTTCCGCCAGACAGGAGAAAAACTATGGCTACACCTTC
TRBD1 TRBJ1-2 - TRBV7-2 CASSPWDRQGFVGYTF TGTGCCAGCAGCCCTTGGGACAGGCAGGGTTTTGTTGGCTACACCTTC
- TRBJ2-1 - TRBV7-2 CASSLRSSEQFF TGTGCCAGCAGCCTACGAAGCTCGGAGCAGTTCTTC
TRBD1 TRBJ2-1 few TRBV6-1 CASSEAPGTGFHEQFF TGTGCCAGCAGTGAAGCGCCCGGGACAGGGTTTCATGAGCAGTTCTTC
- TRBJ2-1 once TRBV29-1 CSVINPGEQFF TGCAGCGTAATAAACCCGGGGGAGCAGTTCTTC
TRBD1 TRBJ2-1 - TRBV5-1 CASRSGTGSYNEQFF TGCGCCAGCAGATCCGGGACAGGGAGCTACAATGAGCAGTTCTTC
- TRBJ1-2 - TRBV7-9 CASSLVSGPAYGYTF TGTGCCAGCAGCTTAGTAAGCGGACCTGCCTATGGCTACACCTTC
TRBD2 TRBJ2-7 - TRBV6-5 CASRGTSGGYEQYF TGTGCCAGCAGGGGGACTAGCGGGGGTTACGAGCAGTACTTC
- TRBJ1-2 - TRBV20-1 CSASLNGYTF TGCAGTGCTAGCTTAAATGGCTACACCTTC
- TRBJ1-5 - TRBV2 CASSDRTPNQPQHF TGTGCCAGCAGTGACCGCACTCCGAATCAGCCCCAGCATTTT
TRBD1 TRBJ1-4 - TRBV5-1 CASSQTGERDEKLFF TGCGCCAGCAGCCAAACAGGGGAACGAGATGAAAAACTGTTTTTT
- TRBJ2-7 - TRBV19 CASSIGSGRAYEQYF TGTGCCAGTAGTATAGGTTCGGGGAGAGCCTACGAGCAGTACTTC
- TRBJ1-6 - TRBV30 CAWSVQSYNSPLHF TGTGCCTGGAGTGTACAATCCTATAATTCACCCCTCCACTTT
TRBD1 TRBJ2-1 - TRBV7-2 CASSLVRGHSYNEQFF TGTGCCAGCAGCCTGGTCAGGGGGCACTCCTACAATGAGCAGTTCTTC